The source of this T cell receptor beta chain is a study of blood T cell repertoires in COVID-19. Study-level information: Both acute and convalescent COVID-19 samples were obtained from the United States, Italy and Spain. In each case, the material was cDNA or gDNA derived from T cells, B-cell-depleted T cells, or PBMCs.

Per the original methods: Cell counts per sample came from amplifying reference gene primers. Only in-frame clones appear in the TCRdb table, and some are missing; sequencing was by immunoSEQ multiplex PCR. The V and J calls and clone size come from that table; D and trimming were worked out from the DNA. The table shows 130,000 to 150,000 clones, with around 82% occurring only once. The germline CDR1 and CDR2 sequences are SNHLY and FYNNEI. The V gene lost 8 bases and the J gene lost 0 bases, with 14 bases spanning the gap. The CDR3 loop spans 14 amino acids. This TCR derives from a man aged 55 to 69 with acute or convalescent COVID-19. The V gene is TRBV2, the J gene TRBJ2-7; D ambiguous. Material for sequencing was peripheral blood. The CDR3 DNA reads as TGTGCCAGCTTAGCCACCTTCCCCTCCTACGAGCAGTACTTC. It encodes CASLATFPSYEQYF.